These 20 T cell receptor beta chains were all obtained from the same sample, sequenced in a study of blood T cell repertoires in COVID-19. Profiling relied on immunoSEQ multiplex PCR, and the TCRdb table lists in-frame clones only, not all of them. The table includes 250,000 to 300,000 clones, 81% detected once. Source material: peripheral blood. The source is a woman aged 55-70 years with active or convalescent COVID-19.

As for this clone: The sample has other DNA sequences that encode this CDR3 too. The CDR3 reads CASSQEGSSYNSPLHF. The CDR3 nucleotides are TGTGCCAGCAGCCAAGAAGGGAGCTCCTATAATTCACCCCTCCACTTT. The V gene is TRBV3-1 (or the pseudogene TRBV3-2), the J gene TRBJ1-6; D gene unclear. V dropped 0 bases and J dropped 0 bases, with 6 bases sitting between them. Germline loops: CDR1 LGHDT, CDR2 YNNKEL (reference sequence). The CDR3 has 16 residues.

This sequence joins TRBV10-3 and TRBJ2-1; 10 bases are shared with TRBD1. The J segment lost 1 base and the V segment lost 5 bases, leaving 8 bases of the junction unmatched. Germline CDR1 ENHRY, CDR2 SYGVKD. The CDR3 consists of 17 residues. The CDR3, as DNA: TGTGCCATCAGTAAGACCCTGGGACAGGGGTCCTACAATGAGCAGTTCTTC. Residues: CAISKTLGQGSYNEQFF.

The chain recombines TRBV6-2 or TRBV6-3 with TRBJ1-5; D is uncertain. The CDR3 loop spans 11 amino acids. The ends were cut back, 4 bases at V and 6 bases at J, with 4 bases in the middle. In germline, CDR1 is MNHEY, CDR2 SVGEGT. The CDR3 DNA reads as TGTGCCAGCAGTTCGGGTCAGCCCCAGCATTTT. Translating it yields CASSSGQPQHF.

The chain recombines TRBV30 with TRBJ1-1; no reliable D call. Deletions cut 3 bases from V and 0 bases from J, with 11 bases between. This CDR3 comprises 14 residues. From germline, CDR1 is GTSNPN and CDR2 SVGIG (reference sequence). The CDR3, as DNA: TGTGCCTGGAGCTCCTCGGTGTTGAACACTGAAGCTTTCTTT. This gives the protein CAWSSSVLNTEAFF.

This clone came up a few times. The J gene is TRBJ2-7, the V gene TRBV5-1; 8 nucleotides agree with TRBD1. The germline V gene has CDR1 SGHRS and CDR2 YFSETQ. This CDR3 region has 14 residues. V lost 7 bases and J lost 2; bases outside the gene matches: 8. As DNA, the CDR3 is TGCGCCAGCTGGGAGGACAGGGATACCTACGAGCAGTACTTC. It codes for CASWEDRDTYEQYF. The full variable domain, completed using reference TRBV5-1 and TRBJ2-7, is KAGVTQTPRYLIKTRGQQVTLSCSPISGHRSVSWYQQTPGQGLQFLFEYFSETQRNKGNFPGRFSGRQFSNSRSEMNVSTLELGDSALYLCASWEDRDTYEQYFGPGTRLTVT.

The CDR3, as DNA: TGCGCCAGCAGCTTACGGGAGATAAGCTCTGGAAACACCATATATTTT. Its translation: CASSLREISSGNTIYF. The chain employs TRBV5-1 and TRBJ1-3; D gene ambiguous. V gave up 2 bases and J gave up 0 bases, with 12 bases separating them. This CDR3 has 16 residues. In germline, CDR1 is SGHRS, CDR2 YFSETQ.

This chain joins TRBV30 and TRBJ2-7; 9 nucleotides agree with TRBD2. CDR3 size: 14 residues. Germline-derived CDR1 and CDR2 are GTSNPN and SVGIG (reference sequence). After removal of 0 bases from V and 6 bases from J, the junction contained 6 bases not matched to a gene. CDR3 protein: CAWSVGGGAFEQYF. CDR3 nucleotide sequence: TGTGCCTGGAGTGTTGGCGGGGGGGCCTTCGAGCAGTACTTC. Variable domain in full (rest from reference TRBV30 and TRBJ2-7): SQTIHQWPATLVQPVGSPLSLECTVEGTSNPNLYWYRQAAGRGLQLLFYSVGIGQISSEVPQNLSASRPQDRQFILSSKKLLLSDSGFYLCAWSVGGGAFEQYFGPGTRLTVT.

This rearrangement joins TRBV2 to TRBJ1-1; possibly TRBD1 for D (6 bases). V lost 6 bases and J lost 1, with 12 bases in between. This CDR3 has 14 residues. Germline CDR1 reads SNHLY; CDR2 reads FYNNEI. CDR3 amino acids: CASRIQGSNTEAFF. The CDR3 bases are TGTGCCAGCAGAATTCAGGGGTCGAACACTGAAGCTTTCTTT.

The chain employs TRBV4-3 and TRBJ2-3; D is possibly TRBD1 (6 bases). Germline assignment: CDR1 LGHNA and CDR2 YSLEER. Trimming removed 4 bases at V and 2 bases at J, with 22 bases between. The length of the CDR3 is 18 residues. This chain's CDR3 is CASSRALGGGRFTDTQYF. In DNA form, the CDR3 reads TGCGCCAGCAGCCGCGCCCTCGGTGGGGGCAGGTTCACAGATACGCAGTATTTT.

This clone has more than one count but fewer than ten. V gene TRBV6-6 combines with J gene TRBJ1-1, with D possibly being TRBD1 (5 bases). This CDR3 has 15 amino acids. Germline CDR1 and CDR2: MNHNY and SVGAGI (reference sequence). The ends were cut back, 6 bases at V and 4 bases at J, with 18 bases in the middle. This CDR3 is CASSPGRGGATEAFF. CDR3 DNA: TGTGCCAGCAGCCCCGGAAGGGGTGGTGCCACTGAAGCTTTCTTT.

The J gene is TRBJ2-7, the V gene TRBV7-2; the D gene is possibly TRBD1 (6 bases). The CDR3 is 16 amino acids. Looked up from germline, CDR1 is SGHTA and CDR2 is FQGNSA. V was cut by 6 bases and J by 2 bases, with 20 bases left in between. CDR3 region: CASRRAGAVFPYEQYF. The CDR3 bases are TGTGCCAGCAGGCGTGCAGGGGCAGTGTTTCCCTACGAGCAGTACTTC.

This rearrangement joins TRBV19 to TRBJ1-6, with D possibly matching TRBD1 (5 bases). Germline-derived CDR1 and CDR2 are LNHDA and SQIVND (reference sequence). Trimming removed 5 bases from V and 7 bases from J, with 15 bases in between. The CDR3 is 15 amino acids. The CDR3 sequence: CASSLFQGENSPLHF. In nucleotides, the CDR3 is TGTGCCAGTAGTCTATTCCAGGGTGAGAATTCACCCCTCCACTTT.

The chain employs TRBV6-2 or TRBV6-3 and TRBJ1-5; D call uncertain. The length of the CDR3 is 15 residues. Trimming removed 0 bases at V and 0 bases at J, with 6 bases between. The germline gives CDR1 MNHEY, CDR2 SVGEGT. CDR3 nucleotide sequence: TGTGCCAGCAGTTACTCTAGTAGTAGCAATCAGCCCCAGCATTTT. This codes for CASSYSSSSNQPQHF.

The genes are TRBV11-2 and TRBJ2-7, with D perhaps matching TRBD1 (5 bases). V was cut by 5 bases and J by 0 bases, with 8 bases left in between. CDR1 and CDR2 (germline): SGHAT, FQNNGV. The CDR3 runs to 13 residues. CDR3 protein: CASSMTVSYEQYF. The CDR3, as DNA: TGTGCCAGCAGCATGACAGTCTCCTACGAGCAGTACTTC.

The chain recombines TRBV30 with TRBJ1-5, with 11 bases lining up with TRBD1. Germline trimming cut 7 bases from V and 6 bases from J; bases unmatched to any gene: 8. Germline loops: CDR1 GTSNPN, CDR2 SVGIG (reference sequence). The CDR3 runs to 14 residues. The CDR3 loop reads CAFGQGASGQPQHF. The CDR3 DNA is TGTGCCTTCGGACAGGGGGCGTCAGGTCAGCCCCAGCATTTT.

The V call is TRBV13, the J call TRBJ1-2; a possible D gene is TRBD1 (5 bases). This CDR3 contains 14 residues. Trimming took 1 base from V and 4 from J, leaving 10 bases between them. The germline V gene has CDR1 PRHDT and CDR2 FYEKMQ (reference sequence). The DNA of the CDR3 is TGTGCCAGCAGCTTAGCGGGGGAGGGCTATGGCTACACCTTC. Translating gives CASSLAGEGYGYTF.

The rearrangement joins TRBV5-4 to TRBJ2-7; D uncertain. CDR3 length: 13 amino acids. Germline CDR1 is SGHNT and CDR2 is YYREEE (reference sequence). Trimming removed 0 bases at V and 3 bases at J, with 7 bases between. This chain's CDR3 is CASSLVGVYEQYF. In DNA, the CDR3 is TGTGCCAGCAGCTTGGTCGGAGTCTACGAGCAGTACTTC.

The V gene is TRBV6-6, the J gene TRBJ2-7, with 11 bases fitting TRBD2. The CDR3 is made up of 15 amino acids. Germline CDR1 reads MNHNY; CDR2 reads SVGAGI (reference sequence). With 0 bases clipped from V and 3 bases from J, the junction kept 1 base outside the gene matches. CDR3: CASSYSLAGVYEQYF. CDR3 DNA: TGTGCCAGCAGTTACTCACTAGCGGGGGTCTACGAGCAGTACTTC.

The rearrangement uses TRBV6-5 and TRBJ2-2; the match to TRBD1 covers 7 bases. After removal of 6 bases from V and 5 bases from J, the junction contained 6 bases not matched to a gene. The CDR3 spans 14 residues. Germline assignment: CDR1 MNHEY and CDR2 SVGAGI. CDR3 sequence (DNA): TGTGCCAGCAGCCCGGGACAGTTTACCGGGGAGCTGTTTTTT. Its protein is CASSPGQFTGELFF.

In this sample, this clone turned up once. The V gene is TRBV19, the J gene TRBJ1-3, with TRBD1 matching over 9 bases. V was clipped by 8 bases and J by 0 bases; unmatched bases: 5. Germline V lookup: CDR1 LNHDA, CDR2 SQIVND (reference sequence). The CDR3 loop spans 15 amino acids. This CDR3 reads CASRTGVNSGNTIYF. CDR3 nucleotide sequence: TGTGCCAGTCGGACAGGGGTTAACTCTGGAAACACCATATATTTT.